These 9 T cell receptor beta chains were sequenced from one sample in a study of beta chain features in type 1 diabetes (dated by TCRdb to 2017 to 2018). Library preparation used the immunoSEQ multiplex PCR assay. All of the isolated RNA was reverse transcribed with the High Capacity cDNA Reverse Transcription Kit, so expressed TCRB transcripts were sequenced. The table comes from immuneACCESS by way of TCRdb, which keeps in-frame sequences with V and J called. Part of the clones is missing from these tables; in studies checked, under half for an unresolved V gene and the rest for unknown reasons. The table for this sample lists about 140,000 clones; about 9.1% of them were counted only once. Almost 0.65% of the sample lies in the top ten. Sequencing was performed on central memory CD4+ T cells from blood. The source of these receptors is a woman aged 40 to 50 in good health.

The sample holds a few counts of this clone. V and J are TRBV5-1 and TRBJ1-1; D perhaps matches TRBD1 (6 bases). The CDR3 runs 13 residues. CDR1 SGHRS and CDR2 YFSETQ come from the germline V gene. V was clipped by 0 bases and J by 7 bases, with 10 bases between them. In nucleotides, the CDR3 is TGCGCCAGCAGCTTGGACAGGGCCGTTGAAGCTTTCTTT. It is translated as CASSLDRAVEAFF.

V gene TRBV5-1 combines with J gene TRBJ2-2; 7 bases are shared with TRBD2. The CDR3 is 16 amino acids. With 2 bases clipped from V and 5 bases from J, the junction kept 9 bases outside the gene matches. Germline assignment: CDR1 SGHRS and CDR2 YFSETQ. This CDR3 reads CASSFGWEGGTGELFF. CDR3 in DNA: TGCGCCAGCAGCTTCGGATGGGAGGGCGGGACCGGGGAGCTGTTTTTT.

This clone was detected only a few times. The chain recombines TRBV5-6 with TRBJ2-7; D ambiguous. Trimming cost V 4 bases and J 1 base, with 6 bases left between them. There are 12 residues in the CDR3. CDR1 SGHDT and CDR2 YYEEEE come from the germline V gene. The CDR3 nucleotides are TGTGCCAGCAGCCGACAATCCTACGAGCAGTACTTC. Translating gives CASSRQSYEQYF.

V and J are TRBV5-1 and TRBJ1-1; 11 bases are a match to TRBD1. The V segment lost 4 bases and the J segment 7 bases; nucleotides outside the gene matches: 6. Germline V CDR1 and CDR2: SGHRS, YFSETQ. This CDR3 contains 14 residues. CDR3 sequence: CASSAGTGGGEAFF. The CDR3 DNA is TGCGCCAGCAGCGCCGGGACAGGGGGTGGTGAAGCTTTCTTT. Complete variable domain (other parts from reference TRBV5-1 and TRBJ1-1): KAGVTQTPRYLIKTRGQQVTLSCSPISGHRSVSWYQQTPGQGLQFLFEYFSETQRNKGNFPGRFSGRQFSNSRSEMNVSTLELGDSALYLCASSAGTGGGEAFFGQGTRLTVV.

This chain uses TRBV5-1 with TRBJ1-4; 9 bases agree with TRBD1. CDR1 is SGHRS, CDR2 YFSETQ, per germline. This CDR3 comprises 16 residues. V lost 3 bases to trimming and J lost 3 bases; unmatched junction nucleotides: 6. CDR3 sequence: CASSWKQGAPNEKLFF. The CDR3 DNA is TGCGCCAGCAGCTGGAAACAGGGGGCGCCTAATGAAAAACTGTTTTTT.

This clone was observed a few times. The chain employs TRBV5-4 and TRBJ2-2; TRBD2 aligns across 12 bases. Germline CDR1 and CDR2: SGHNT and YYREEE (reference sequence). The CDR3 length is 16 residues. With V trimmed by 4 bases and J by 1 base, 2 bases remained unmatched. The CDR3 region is CASSRTSGVNTGELFF. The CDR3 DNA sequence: TGTGCCAGCAGCCGGACTAGCGGGGTGAACACCGGGGAGCTGTTTTTT.

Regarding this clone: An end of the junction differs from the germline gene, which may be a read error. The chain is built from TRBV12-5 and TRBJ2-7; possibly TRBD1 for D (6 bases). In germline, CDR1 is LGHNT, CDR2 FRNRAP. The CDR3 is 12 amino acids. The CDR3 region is CASGLYRAGVHF. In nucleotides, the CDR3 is TGTGCTAGTGGTTTGTACCGGGCAGGGGTACACTTC.

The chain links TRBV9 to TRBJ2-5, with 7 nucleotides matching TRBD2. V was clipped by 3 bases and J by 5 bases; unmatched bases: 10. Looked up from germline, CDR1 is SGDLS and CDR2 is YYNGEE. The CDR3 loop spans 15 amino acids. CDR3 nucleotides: TGTGCCAGCAGCGCCGGAGCGGGGCCCGGGGAGACCCAGTACTTC. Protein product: CASSAGAGPGETQYF.

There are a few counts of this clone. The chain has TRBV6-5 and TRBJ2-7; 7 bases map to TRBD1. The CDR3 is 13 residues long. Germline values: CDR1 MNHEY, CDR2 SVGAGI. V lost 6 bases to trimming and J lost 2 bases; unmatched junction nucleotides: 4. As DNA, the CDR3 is TGTGCCAGCAGGAAGACAGGGACCTACGAGCAGTACTTC. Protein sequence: CASRKTGTYEQYF.